The sequence of this TCR beta chain was determined in a study of shared clonotypes between healthy human individuals. For the study at large: The people who gave samples were a couple of women and a few men aged 18 to 49.

Turning to this clone: The antigen is undetermined.

Findings and caveats of the study: The small donor group covered limited genetic and exposure diversity.

For every subset, genomic DNA was evenly distributed across several immunoSEQ plates. Replicate sorted-subset PCRs were loaded with around 200 ng DNA, 29,000 or so T cell genomes. Profiling relied on immunoSEQ multiplex PCR, and the TCRdb table lists in-frame clones only, not all of them. The sample has about 2 million clones; just under 95% are singletons. CD8 cells classed as naive were CD45RO-negative and positively selected for CCR7, excluding terminally differentiated effector memory CD45RA+ cells. CDR1 and CDR2 from the germline V gene are WNHNN and SYGVQD (reference sequence). The ends lost 3 bases at V and 0 bases at J; junction bases unmatched: 5. This CDR3 has 16 residues.

The origin of this receptor is a man between 18 and 35 years old in good health. The chain links TRBV10-1 to TRBJ2-1, with 7 bases aligning to TRBD1. The source material was naive CD8+ T cells sorted from blood. In DNA form, the CDR3 reads TGCGCCAGCAGTGACACCGACAGGGTCTCCTACAATGAGCAGTTCTTC. It specifies CASSDTDRVSYNEQFF.